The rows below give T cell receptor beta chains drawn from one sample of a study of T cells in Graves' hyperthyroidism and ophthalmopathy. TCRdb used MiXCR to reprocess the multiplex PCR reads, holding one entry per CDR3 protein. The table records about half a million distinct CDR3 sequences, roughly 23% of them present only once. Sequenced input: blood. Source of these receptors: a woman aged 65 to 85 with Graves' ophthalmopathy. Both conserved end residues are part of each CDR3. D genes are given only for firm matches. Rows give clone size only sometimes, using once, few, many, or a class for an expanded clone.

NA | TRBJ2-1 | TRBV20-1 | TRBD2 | CSAGAGGGNNEQFF | TGCAGTGCGGGCGCGGGAGGGGGGAACAATGAGCAGTTCTTC
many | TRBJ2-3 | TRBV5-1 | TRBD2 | CASSLDAGADTQYF | TGCGCCAGCAGCTTGGACGCGGGAGCAGATACGCAGTATTTT
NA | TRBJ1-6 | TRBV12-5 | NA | CASGLGGSSPLHF | TGTGCTAGTGGTTTGGGCGGTAGTTCACCCCTCCACTTT
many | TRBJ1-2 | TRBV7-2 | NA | CASSPGSPYGYTF | TGTGCCAGCAGTCCGGGCAGTCCCTATGGCTACACCTTC
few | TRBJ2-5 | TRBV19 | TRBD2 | CASSAALAVGETQYF | TGTGCCAGTAGTGCCGCACTAGCGGTGGGCGAGACCCAGTACTTC
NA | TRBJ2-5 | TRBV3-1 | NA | CASSHGGGETQYF | TGTGCCAGCAGCCATGGAGGGGGGGAGACCCAGTACTTC
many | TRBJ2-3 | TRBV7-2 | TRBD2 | CASSLQSSGRATDTQYF | TGTGCCAGCAGCTTACAATCTAGCGGGAGGGCGACAGATACGCAGTATTTT
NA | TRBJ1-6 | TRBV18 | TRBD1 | CASSPMDREDSPLHF | TGTGCCAGCTCACCAATGGACAGGGAAGATTCACCCCTCCACTTT
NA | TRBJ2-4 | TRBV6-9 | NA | CASSYEIPSRGYIQYF | TGTGCCAGCAGTTACGAGATTCCTAGCCGGGGATATATTCAGTACTTC
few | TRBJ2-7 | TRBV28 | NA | CASSLGGTLREQYF | TGTGCCAGCAGTTTAGGGGGTACCCTCCGCGAGCAGTACTTC